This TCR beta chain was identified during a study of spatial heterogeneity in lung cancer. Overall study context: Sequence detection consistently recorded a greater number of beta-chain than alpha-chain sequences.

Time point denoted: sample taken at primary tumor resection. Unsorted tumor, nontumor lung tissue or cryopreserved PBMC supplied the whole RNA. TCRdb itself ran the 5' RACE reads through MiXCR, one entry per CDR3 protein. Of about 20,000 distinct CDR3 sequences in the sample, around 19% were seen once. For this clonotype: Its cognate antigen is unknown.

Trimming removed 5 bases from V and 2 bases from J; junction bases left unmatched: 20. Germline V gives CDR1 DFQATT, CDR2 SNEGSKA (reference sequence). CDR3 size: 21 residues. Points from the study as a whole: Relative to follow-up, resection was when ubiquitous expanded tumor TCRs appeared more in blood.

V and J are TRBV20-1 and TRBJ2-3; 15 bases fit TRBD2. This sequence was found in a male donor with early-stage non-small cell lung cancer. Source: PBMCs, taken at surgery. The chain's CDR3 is CSARGLAGGHTPPVHTDTQYF. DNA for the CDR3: TGCAGTGCTCGAGGACTAGCGGGGGGGCATACTCCCCCAGTTCACACAGATACGCAGTATTTT.